Below, 20 T cell receptor beta chains from the same sample are listed, as sequenced in a study of response to subunit inactivated influenza vaccine. TCRdb used MiXCR to reprocess the RT-PCR reads, holding one entry per CDR3 protein. The sample has under 850,000 distinct CDR3 sequences, about 18% seen once. The material sequenced was PBMCs from blood, taken around 5 days after vaccination. The receptors derive from a man in his forties or fifties who received an inactivated influenza vaccine.

This clonotype was seen more than once but under ten times. V is TRBV6-2 or TRBV6-3 and J is TRBJ2-3; D not resolved. With 8 bases removed from V and 4 bases from J, the gap between germline ends came to 13 bases. Germline values: CDR1 MNHEY, CDR2 SVGEGT. The CDR3 has 13 amino acids. CDR3: CASGIPLADTQYF. The CDR3 DNA sequence: TGTGCCAGCGGCATACCCTTGGCAGATACGCAGTATTTT.

This clonotype was detected only once. Compared with germline, one end of the junction differs, possibly owing to a read error. The rearrangement uses TRBV7-7 and TRBJ1-5, with D possibly TRBD1 on 6 matching bases. The germline V gene has CDR1 SSHAT and CDR2 FNYEAQ (reference sequence). The CDR3 loop spans 17 amino acids. The CDR3 coding sequence is TGTGCTAGCAGCTTACGGGGCGCGGACAGATTAAATCAGCCCCAGCATTTT. Translation gives CASSLRGADRLNQPQHF.

This clonotype was observed many times. V gene TRBV7-6 combines with J gene TRBJ2-3; D possibly corresponds to TRBD2 (6 bases). Deletions cut 2 bases from V and 6 bases from J, with 21 bases between. Germline V gene sequence: CDR1 SGHVS, CDR2 FNYEAQ. This CDR3 contains 17 residues. CDR3 amino acids: CASSLRNMLASGDTQYF. For the CDR3, the DNA is TGTGCCAGCAGCTTAAGGAACATGCTAGCCAGCGGGGATACGCAGTATTTT.

The chain combines TRBV5-5 with TRBJ2-5, with 7 bases identical to TRBD1. The CDR3 is made up of 14 amino acids. V lost 4 bases to trimming and J lost 3 bases; unmatched junction nucleotides: 6. CDR1 SGHKS and CDR2 YYEKEE come from the germline V gene (reference sequence). DNA of the CDR3: TGTGCCAGCAGCCAAGGACAGGTCAAAGAGACCCAGTACTTC. It encodes CASSQGQVKETQYF.

Many counts were recorded for this clonotype. The rearrangement joins TRBV29-1 to TRBJ1-2, with TRBD1 matching 8 bases. Trimming cost V 7 bases and J 2 bases; bases outside gene matches: 3. The CDR3 spans 12 residues. Germline values: CDR1 SQVTM, CDR2 ANQGSEA. CDR3 DNA: TGCAGCGGGGGGACAGGAAACTATGGCTACACCTTC. Encoded protein: CSGGTGNYGYTF. Using reference TRBV29-1 and TRBJ1-2 for the parts outside the CDR3, the full variable domain is SAVISQKPSRDICQRGTSLTIQCQVDSQVTMMFWYRQQPGQSLTLIATANQGSEATYESGFVIDKFPISRPNLTFSTLTVSNMSPEDSSIYLCSGGTGNYGYTFGSGTRLTVV.

This clonotype was seen at least ten times. J is TRBJ2-7 and V is TRBV6-5; 10 nucleotides align to TRBD1. J lost 2 bases, V lost 2 bases, and 3 bases had no gene match. This CDR3 has 15 amino acids. Germline assignment: CDR1 MNHEY and CDR2 SVGAGI. CDR3 amino acids: CASSYGQGGAYEQYF. The CDR3 DNA follows: TGTGCCAGCAGTTACGGACAGGGGGGAGCCTACGAGCAGTACTTC.

This clonotype was seen a handful of times. The chain combines TRBV12-3 or TRBV12-4 with TRBJ2-1; 9 nucleotides align to TRBD2. The ends lost 5 bases at V and 6 bases at J; junction bases unmatched: 8. The CDR3 has 15 residues. The CDR3, as DNA: TGTGCCAGCAGTCTCCGAGGTAGCGGGGGCAATGAGCAGTTCTTC. It yields the protein CASSLRGSGGNEQFF.

This clonotype was observed many times. The chain recombines TRBV20-1 with TRBJ1-6, with D maybe TRBD1 (5 bases). Germline CDR1 and CDR2: DFQATT and SNEGSKA (reference sequence). The V end lost 2 bases, the J end lost 5 bases, and 19 bases lay between the germline ends. The CDR3 is 17 amino acids. CDR3 amino acids: CSARSPREGMDNSPLHF. The CDR3 region has the DNA TGCAGTGCTAGAAGCCCCAGGGAGGGCATGGATAATTCACCCCTCCACTTT.

The chain couples TRBV27 to TRBJ2-1; D uncertain. The length of the CDR3 is 14 residues. V was cut by 3 bases and J by 6 bases, with 12 bases left in between. Germline loops: CDR1 MNHEY, CDR2 SMNVEV (reference sequence). The DNA for the CDR3 is TGTGCCAGCAGTTTCCCTCACAGCTCCAATGAGCAGTTCTTC. This gives the protein CASSFPHSSNEQFF.

This clonotype occurred a few times. This chain joins TRBV5-1 and TRBJ2-3; the D gene is possibly TRBD2 (6 bases). Germline V gene lookup returns CDR1 SGHRS and CDR2 YFSETQ. This CDR3 spans 13 amino acids. The V gene lost 5 bases and the J gene lost 2 bases, with 9 bases spanning the gap. CDR3 nucleotide sequence: TGCGCCAGCAGTGGGCGGGACACAGATACGCAGTATTTT. Its translation: CASSGRDTDTQYF.

This chain joins TRBV4-1 and TRBJ1-5, with D perhaps TRBD1 (5 bases). This CDR3 is built from 16 residues. V lost 4 bases, J lost 1 base, and 14 bases lay in between. CDR1 and CDR2 from the germline V gene are MGHRA and YSYEKL. DNA of the CDR3: TGCGCCAGCAGCCTCAGAGGGGACGGCAGCAATCAGCCCCAGCATTTT. It is translated as CASSLRGDGSNQPQHF.

At least ten counts were recorded for this clonotype. This chain joins TRBV12-3 or TRBV12-4 and TRBJ1-1; D may be TRBD1 (5 bases). The V end lost 6 bases, the J end lost 3 bases, and 14 bases lay between the germline ends. The CDR3 extends over 14 amino acids. The CDR3 coding sequence is TGTGCCAGCAGCCCCGTGGGGGGTGACACTGAAGCTTTCTTT. Translated: CASSPVGGDTEAFF.

The chain uses TRBV11-2 and TRBJ2-1; unclear D gene. Deletions cut 0 bases from V and 3 bases from J, with 6 bases between. The CDR3 is made up of 14 amino acids. The germline V gene has CDR1 SGHAT and CDR2 FQNNGV. The CDR3 loop reads CASSLDPVYNEQFF. The CDR3 bases are TGTGCCAGCAGCTTAGATCCTGTCTACAATGAGCAGTTCTTC.

This chain joins TRBV6-5 and TRBJ2-7; D is unresolved. This CDR3 has 14 amino acids. The V and J ends lost 2 bases and 2 bases respectively, with 10 bases between them. Germline CDR1 reads MNHEY; CDR2 reads SVGAGI. The CDR3 reads CASSYDMVTYEQYF. CDR3 DNA: TGTGCCAGCAGTTACGACATGGTGACCTACGAGCAGTACTTC.

The chain combines TRBV5-1 with TRBJ2-2; maybe TRBD1 (5 bases). This CDR3 is built from 17 residues. Germline CDR1 is SGHRS and CDR2 is YFSETQ. Trimming took off 0 bases at V and 2 bases at J, with 14 bases between the two ends. This chain's CDR3 is CASSLGTGATNTGELFF. The CDR3 nucleotides are TGCGCCAGCAGCTTGGGAACAGGAGCCACTAACACCGGGGAGCTGTTTTTT.

This chain links TRBV9 with TRBJ2-7, with D possibly being TRBD1 or TRBD2 (5 bases each). Germline CDR1 reads SGDLS; CDR2 reads YYNGEE. Trimming pared 0 bases from V and 3 bases from J, leaving 10 bases between. The CDR3 is 14 amino acids. CDR3 amino acids: CASSVDWDGYEQYF. Written as DNA, the CDR3 is TGTGCCAGCAGCGTAGATTGGGACGGCTACGAGCAGTACTTC.

In this sample, this clonotype turned up many times. V gene TRBV12-3 or TRBV12-4 combines with J gene TRBJ1-1; D perhaps matches TRBD1 (5 bases). Trimming removed 5 bases at V and 2 bases at J, with 9 bases between. The CDR3 contains 13 residues. In nucleotides, the CDR3 is TGTGCCAGCAGTCCCAGGGTTAACACTGAAGCTTTCTTT. Translating it yields CASSPRVNTEAFF.

The rearrangement uses TRBV9 and TRBJ2-1; D is possibly TRBD2 (5 bases). Germline CDR1 and CDR2: SGDLS and YYNGEE. Trimming left V 0 bases short and J 5 bases short, with 9 bases between. The CDR3 runs 14 residues. DNA for the CDR3: TGTGCCAGCAGCGTAGGATCGGGGAACAATGAGCAGTTCTTC. Amino acid sequence: CASSVGSGNNEQFF. The full variable domain, rest sourced from reference TRBV9 and TRBJ2-1, is DSGVTQTPKHLITATGQRVTLRCSPRSGDLSVYWYQQSLDQGLQFLIQYYNGEERAKGNILERFSAQQFPDLHSELNLSSLELGDSALYFCASSVGSGNNEQFFGPGTRLTVL.

This clonotype was counted ten times or more. The chain links TRBV6-1 to TRBJ1-1; no clear D gene. Germline loops: CDR1 MNHNS, CDR2 SASEGT. The CDR3 sequence is 12 residues long. V was shortened by 2 bases and J by 5 bases, with 6 bases between the two germline ends. The CDR3, as DNA: TGTGCCAGCAGTGAACCCCGTACTGAAGCTTTCTTT. This gives the protein CASSEPRTEAFF.

In this sample, this clonotype turned up a few times. The chain is built from TRBV12-3 or TRBV12-4 and TRBJ1-6; 8 positions match TRBD1. This CDR3 has 16 residues. Trimming cost V 7 bases and J 10 bases; bases outside gene matches: 15. CDR3 region: CASTTRTGKAGSPLHF. As DNA, the CDR3 is TGTGCCAGCACCACAAGGACAGGGAAAGCAGGGTCACCCCTCCACTTT.